The clone carrying this T cell receptor beta chain showed up just a few times. What it binds is not known. CDR3 length equals 16 residues. The germline V gene encodes CDR1 SEHNR and CDR2 FQNEAQ (reference sequence). The V segment lost 6 bases and the J segment 1 base; nucleotides outside the gene matches: 8. TCRdb passed the reads through MiXCR, listing each CDR3 protein once. Here the sample spans 310,000 or so distinct CDR3 sequences, about 17% being singletons. The sample is drawn from a study of T cell repertoires in cytomegalovirus infection. Study context: Public TCR beta signatures marked donors with CMV infection and the matching HLA.

Study findings and constraints: CMV-specific TCR beta clonotypes restricted by HLA-C were the ones dominating the ex vivo response. Carriage of CMV together with the relevant HLA was identifiable through cumulative public TCR beta family frequency.

The rearrangement uses TRBV7-9 and TRBJ2-2, with 7 bases fitting TRBD2. This TCR was sampled from a human donor in good health (CMV status not recorded). Some clones in this sample may be carry-over from other donors' samples. The specimen sequenced was PBMCs. This chain's CDR3 is CASSTRGGENTGELFF. The CDR3 DNA reads as TGTGCCAGCAGTACCCGTGGGGGGGAGAACACCGGGGAGCTGTTTTTT.